The following is a TCR beta chain sequence with its context. Its target is unknown. This specimen belongs to a study of shared clonotypes between healthy human individuals. The V gene's germline CDR1 is MNHNS and CDR2 SASEGT. This CDR3 has 15 amino acids. Trimming took off 3 bases at V and 4 bases at J, with 12 bases between the two ends. Study results and limitations: Rarefaction indicated that sorted-subset sequencing remained incomplete although depth was large. It was only blood that was sampled, and tissue repertoires likely differ.

Using approximately 200 ng DNA, around 30,000 T cell genomes, the sorted-subset replicate PCRs were run. Authors' analysis steps: Filtering was not the same, since immunoSEQ gave junction-only sequences without quality scores. The data were produced by immunoSEQ multiplex PCR, yet TCRdb's version contains in-frame clones alone and is incomplete. The V and J calls and the clone size are those of that table, but D and trimming were determined from the DNA. This table holds around 1.6 million clones, nearly 99% found once. The sample consisted of naive CD4+ T cells sorted from blood. Subset meaning: CD45RA+ positively selected. This receptor was identified in a man aged 25-40 years in good health. The chain recombines TRBV6-1 with TRBJ1-4; possible D gene TRBD1, 6 bases. DNA for the CDR3: TGTGCCAGCAGTGATATGGGGGCCAATAATGAAAAACTGTTTTTT. It specifies CASSDMGANNEKLFF.